The sample holds one count of the clone carrying this T cell receptor beta chain. This table comes from immunoSEQ multiplex PCR, and its TCRdb copy is limited to in-frame clones, with some not included. The sample consists of 430,000 or so clones, 80% to 90% of them appearing once. These data come from a study of Ad26.COV2.S vaccination and SARS-CoV-2 variants. Study details: Once, or twice with 56 days between doses, Ad26.COV2.S was given intramuscularly.

The treatment is: 19 received Ad26.COV2.S at low or high dose, single or two shots; 5 received placebo; per-sample allocation not given. Sampling was performed 63 days after the first vaccine or placebo injection. The V gene end was trimmed by 10 bases and the J gene end by 4 bases; junction bases not matched to a gene: 13. The CDR3 loop spans 15 amino acids. Germline CDR1 MNHNY, CDR2 SVGAGI (reference sequence). The sequenced sample was peripheral blood, obtained in a trial of Ad26.COV2.S vaccine versus placebo. This rearrangement joins TRBV6-6 to TRBJ2-1; 7 bases agree with TRBD2. The TCR comes from a person aged 18 to 65 who received the Ad26.COV2.S COVID-19 vaccine or a placebo. Here the CDR3 reads CATRTSRDLYNEQFF. The CDR3, as DNA: TGTGCCACTCGGACTAGTCGGGATCTTTACAATGAGCAGTTCTTC.